These 20 T cell receptor beta chains came from one sample sequenced in a study of beta chain features in type 1 diabetes. The investigators reverse transcribed all of the isolated RNA, so they sequenced expressed TCRB transcripts. Here immunoSEQ multiplex PCR was the method, and the copy in TCRdb shows in-frame clones only, minus some. The sample has roughly 230,000 clones, over 7.5% seen once. Specimen: naive CD4+ T cells from blood. The receptor set was obtained from a woman between 18 and 29 years old in good health.

This chain links TRBV30 with TRBJ2-7; D is uncertain. The CDR3 is 13 residues long. The V end was cut by 1 base, the J end by 2 bases, with 9 bases between. Looked up from germline, CDR1 is GTSNPN and CDR2 is SVGIG (reference sequence). CDR3 nucleotide sequence: TGTGCCTGGAGTGGTGGTGTAGCCTACGAGCAGTACTTC. It translates to CAWSGGVAYEQYF.

This chain uses TRBV30 with TRBJ1-1, with 8 bases lining up with TRBD1. The germline V gene has CDR1 GTSNPN and CDR2 SVGIG (reference sequence). After removal of 5 bases from V and 5 bases from J, the junction contained 7 bases not matched to a gene. This CDR3 comprises 13 residues. The CDR3 reads CAWGQGGWTEAFF. CDR3 nucleotides: TGTGCCTGGGGACAGGGAGGTTGGACTGAAGCTTTCTTT.

This clone was observed a few times. The V gene is TRBV28, the J gene TRBJ1-1; a weak D match, TRBD1 (5 bases). Looked up from germline, CDR1 is MDHEN and CDR2 is SYDVKM. V lost 3 bases to trimming and J lost 2 bases, with 16 bases between them. This CDR3 has 16 residues. The CDR3 DNA follows: TGTGCCAGCAGTTTTAGCCCCGGACGGACAAACACTGAAGCTTTCTTT. Protein product: CASSFSPGRTNTEAFF. Full variable domain (missing parts from reference TRBV28 and TRBJ1-1): DVKVTQSSRYLVKRTGEKVFLECVQDMDHENMFWYRQDPGLGLRLIYFSYDVKMKEKGDIPEGYSVSREKKERFSLILESASTNQTSMYLCASSFSPGRTNTEAFFGQGTRLTVV.

This clone turned up a few times. V is TRBV6-1 and J is TRBJ2-5, with 7 positions matching TRBD1. This CDR3 spans 12 amino acids. CDR1 and CDR2 from the germline V gene are MNHNS and SASEGT. Trimming took 7 bases from V and 3 from J; bases not matched to a gene: 2. The CDR3 bases are TGTGCCAGCATGACAGGGAAAGAGACCCAGTACTTC. Residues: CASMTGKETQYF.

In its sample, this clone was seen a few times. The chain carries TRBV29-1 and TRBJ1-2, with 7 bases lining up with TRBD1. The CDR3 contains 13 residues. V lost 3 bases to trimming and J lost 2 bases; unmatched junction nucleotides: 3. Per germline, CDR1 SQVTM and CDR2 ANQGSEA. The chain's CDR3 is CSVERGRNYGYTF. The CDR3 nucleotides are TGCAGCGTTGAGAGGGGGCGCAACTATGGCTACACCTTC. The variable domain in full, with the rest retrieved from reference TRBV29-1 and TRBJ1-2, is SAVISQKPSRDICQRGTSLTIQCQVDSQVTMMFWYRQQPGQSLTLIATANQGSEATYESGFVIDKFPISRPNLTFSTLTVSNMSPEDSSIYLCSVERGRNYGYTFGSGTRLTVV.

This clone has more than one count but fewer than ten. The chain has TRBV29-1 and TRBJ1-1; tentative D call: TRBD1 (6 bases). Germline CDR1 reads SQVTM; CDR2 reads ANQGSEA. Trimming shortened V by 7 bases and J by 6 bases, and 12 bases separated the two germline ends. CDR3 size: 11 residues. CDR3 bases: TGCAGCGGTGCTGGGGGCGCTGAAGCTTTCTTT. It translates to CSGAGGAEAFF.

This chain's CDR3 is CASSSPGRETPQDTQYF. The CDR3 region has the DNA TGTGCCAGTAGTTCCCCGGGTCGGGAGACCCCACAGGATACGCAGTATTTT. This chain connects TRBV19 to TRBJ2-3; D might be TRBD2 (6 bases). The CDR3 length is 17 residues. The V end was cut by 5 bases, the J end by 6 bases, with 24 bases between. Germline V gene sequence: CDR1 LNHDA, CDR2 SQIVND (reference sequence).

The chain joins TRBV19 to TRBJ2-3; 8 nucleotides agree with TRBD2. The CDR3 extends over 16 amino acids. Germline trimming cut 3 bases from V and 7 bases from J; bases unmatched to any gene: 12. CDR1 is LNHDA and CDR2 is SQIVND in the germline V gene (reference sequence). For the CDR3, the DNA is TGTGCCAGTAGTATCCGAGGTAGCGGGATTGGAAATACGCAGTATTTT. Amino acid sequence: CASSIRGSGIGNTQYF.

This clone appeared a few times. The V call is TRBV6-1, the J call TRBJ2-1, with 7 bases matching TRBD2. The CDR3 loop spans 15 amino acids. The germline gives CDR1 MNHNS, CDR2 SASEGT. The V and J ends lost 8 bases and 0 bases, in that order; junction bases with no gene match: 7. Written as DNA, the CDR3 is TGTGCCAGCGCGGGACTATCAGGCTCCTACAATGAGCAGTTCTTC. It codes for CASAGLSGSYNEQFF.

In DNA form, the CDR3 reads TGTGCCAGCAGCGGATCGAGACAGGGGGCGTCTGACACTGAAGCTTTCTTT. Translation: CASSGSRQGASDTEAFF. The chain recombines TRBV9 with TRBJ1-1, with 10 bases aligning to TRBD1. V shed 3 bases, J shed 3 bases, and the junction held 11 bases outside the gene matches. The CDR3 runs 17 residues. Germline V gene sequence: CDR1 SGDLS, CDR2 YYNGEE. Based on the CDR3 plus reference TRBV9 and TRBJ1-1, the full variable domain is DSGVTQTPKHLITATGQRVTLRCSPRSGDLSVYWYQQSLDQGLQFLIQYYNGEERAKGNILERFSAQQFPDLHSELNLSSLELGDSALYFCASSGSRQGASDTEAFFGQGTRLTVV.

This clone was observed a handful of times. CDR3 nucleotides: TGTGCCAGCAGCCCACCTCTTAGCGGGAGCGATACCTACGAGCAGTACTTC. Translation gives CASSPPLSGSDTYEQYF. V usage is TRBV11-2 and J usage is TRBJ2-7, with 9 bases matching TRBD2. Germline assignment: CDR1 SGHAT and CDR2 FQNNGV. The trim removed 5 bases at V and 2 bases at J, leaving 13 bases unmatched. The CDR3 is made up of 17 amino acids.

This clone turned up a few times. The CDR3 DNA is TGTGCCAGCAGTGACGCTCGGGTATCGGAAGCTTTCTTT. Protein product: CASSDARVSEAFF. The rearrangement uses TRBV2 and TRBJ1-1; D is undetermined. CDR3 size: 13 residues. V lost 3 bases and J lost 8, with 13 bases in between. Germline CDR1 and CDR2: SNHLY and FYNNEI.

The V gene is TRBV5-4, the J gene TRBJ2-7; TRBD1 matches 10 bases. With V trimmed by 4 bases and J by 4 bases, 5 bases remained unmatched. The germline CDR1 and CDR2 sequences are SGHNT and YYREEE (reference sequence). The CDR3 has 14 residues. The CDR3 region has the DNA TGTGCCAGCAGCGAGGGACAGGGGCGGTACGAGCAGTACTTC. It is translated as CASSEGQGRYEQYF.

V gene TRBV5-1 combines with J gene TRBJ2-5; D may be TRBD1 (6 bases). The CDR3 is 14 residues long. Trimming took 4 bases from V and 1 from J, leaving 11 bases between them. Germline V gene data show CDR1 as SGHRS and CDR2 as YFSETQ. The CDR3 spells CASSLEGGQETQYF. The DNA for the CDR3 is TGCGCCAGCAGCCTGGAAGGGGGCCAAGAGACCCAGTACTTC.

The chain has TRBV11-2 and TRBJ2-1; TRBD2 agrees at 7 bases. J lost 9 bases, V lost 3 bases, and 5 bases had no gene match. CDR3 size: 13 residues. Germline lookup yields CDR1 SGHAT and CDR2 FQNNGV. CDR3 region: CASSLGGWGEQFF. DNA of the CDR3: TGTGCCAGCAGCTTGGGAGGGTGGGGTGAGCAGTTCTTC.

This clone turned up a few times. This chain connects TRBV15 to TRBJ1-2, with a tentative D call TRBD1 (5 bases). The V end was cut by 4 bases, the J end by 7 bases, with 13 bases between. This CDR3 comprises 13 residues. Germline-derived CDR1 and CDR2 are LNHNV and YYDKDF (reference sequence). As DNA, the CDR3 is TGTGCCACCAGCACTTCAGGGCGAGGTGGCTACACCTTC. Amino acids: CATSTSGRGGYTF. Full variable domain (rest looked up from reference TRBV15 and TRBJ1-2): DAMVIQNPRYQVTQFGKPVTLSCSQTLNHNVMYWYQQKSSQAPKLLFHYYDKDFNNEADTPDNFQSRRPNTSFCFLDIRSPGLGDTAMYLCATSTSGRGGYTFGSGTRLTVV.

This clone was counted only a few times. The chain is built from TRBV11-2 and TRBJ2-7; possible D gene TRBD2, 5 bases. The CDR3 is made up of 16 amino acids. Germline V gives CDR1 SGHAT, CDR2 FQNNGV. V was clipped by 4 bases and J by 3 bases, with 19 bases between them. This CDR3 reads CASSSRGQSFLYEQYF. Here the CDR3 DNA reads TGTGCCAGCAGCTCAAGAGGGCAGAGTTTTCTCTACGAGCAGTACTTC. Combining the CDR3 with reference TRBV11-2 and TRBJ2-7 gives the whole variable domain EAGVAQSPRYKIIEKRQSVAFWCNPISGHATLYWYQQILGQGPKLLIQFQNNGVVDDSQLPKDRFSAERLKGVDSTLKIQPAKLEDSAVYLCASSSRGQSFLYEQYFGPGTRLTVT.

This chain links TRBV27 with TRBJ1-1, with TRBD1 matching over 7 bases. The germline V gene has CDR1 MNHEY and CDR2 SMNVEV (reference sequence). J was trimmed by 0 bases and V by 4 bases; bases with no gene match: 2. The CDR3 extends over 14 amino acids. The CDR3 is CASSYDRVNTEAFF. The CDR3 DNA sequence: TGTGCCAGCAGTTATGACAGGGTGAACACTGAAGCTTTCTTT.

This chain uses TRBV30 with TRBJ2-7; the match to TRBD1 covers 7 bases. With V trimmed by 4 bases and J by 0 bases, 3 bases remained unmatched. The length of the CDR3 is 13 residues. Germline V CDR1 and CDR2: GTSNPN, SVGIG (reference sequence). The CDR3 DNA reads as TGTGCCTGGATGGGGGACAGCTCCTACGAGCAGTACTTC. The encoded protein is CAWMGDSSYEQYF.

CDR3 nucleotide sequence: TGCGCCAGCAGTGAGCAGGGGTATAATTCACCCCTCCACTTT. It specifies CASSEQGYNSPLHF. The chain is built from TRBV10-2 and TRBJ1-6, with TRBD1 as a possible D gene (6 bases). The CDR3 has 14 amino acids. Trimming took off 2 bases at V and 4 bases at J, with 6 bases between the two ends. The germline gives CDR1 WSHSY, CDR2 SAAADI.